The following is a T cell receptor beta chain sequence with its context. What antigen it recognizes has not been identified. The sample holds no much larger clone one base away, and base qualities are not on file. This entry belongs to a study of identifying expanded T cells in peripheral blood (dated by TCRdb to the late 2010s). At the level of the whole study: Separate aliquots of the same genomic DNA pool were sequenced to produce technical replicates, and four replicates were compared in pairs.

Findings and caveats that apply to the study as a whole: Variance in clone template counts between approximately 2-week samples significantly increased with total template count across all healthy donors. Across all healthy-donor time intervals, the beta-binomial model significantly lowered both the number of clones called differentially abundant and the false-positive rate. Between technical replicates the binomial model flagged about 1.2 differentially abundant clones, whereas over around 2 weeks the binomial model flagged about 15 and over about 4 weeks 19 to 20. The authors expected that over much longer intervals, such as months to years, biological variance in healthy repertoires might increase even further.

TCRbeta CDR3 regions were profiled with the immunoSEQ Assay using bias-controlled multiplex PCR amplification of genomic DNA. The original pipeline was this. The absolute abundance of each unique TCRbeta CDR3 region was quantified after sequences were collapsed and filtered. Two models were used to test differential abundance: a binomial model (Fisher-equivalent) and a beta-binomial model that adds time-dependent variance fitted from healthy donors. Any clone with fewer than 5 combined templates was excluded, and a clone was called differentially abundant if its Benjamini-Hochberg FDR was below 0.01. Beta-binomial variance was modeled as a function of total template count across the two samples using the form v = (b*log(k)+a)^2. TCRdb's version of the immuneACCESS table is confined to in-frame rearrangements and falls short of the full clone set. An unresolved V gene accounts for under half of the shortfall where checked; the remainder is of unknown origin. V, J and clone size are those of that table, while D and trimming were read from the DNA. For this sample the table gives 90,000 to 100,000 clones, of which more than 70% were detected only once. The top ten hold about 3.9% of the sample.

During the collection period, no infections or other immune events were recorded for the healthy donors. Healthy-donor blood repertoires served as a training cohort to calibrate time-dependent variance in a beta-binomial model of T-cell clone differential abundance. The training cohort was composed of approximately 10 healthy donors, 3 female and 7 male. An age range of roughly 25 to 65 years, with an average of about 43 years, was recorded for the donors. Whole blood was collected from each healthy donor at three time points spaced 2 to 3 weeks apart and obtained from a commercial supplier. For immunosequencing, genomic DNA was extracted from whole blood that had not been sorted. The TCR sequence derives from a person between 18 and 75 years old in good health. The sample consisted of blood.

The DNA reads as follows: TGTGCCAGCAGCTTTACGGGAACCAGGCGGAGCTACAATGAGCAGTTCTTC. Its coded protein is CASSFTGTRRSYNEQFF. Here the chain combines TRBV7-9 and TRBJ2-1; TRBD2 is perhaps the D gene, given 5 matching bases. V and J lose 3 bases and 3 bases, and a span of 18 bases separates them. CDR1 is given as SEHNR and CDR2 as FQNEAQ, both from the germline V gene (reference sequence). The cysteine opens and the phenylalanine closes a CDR3 of 17 amino acids. Only the CDR3 DNA is retained, 51 bases long and in frame from the first base.